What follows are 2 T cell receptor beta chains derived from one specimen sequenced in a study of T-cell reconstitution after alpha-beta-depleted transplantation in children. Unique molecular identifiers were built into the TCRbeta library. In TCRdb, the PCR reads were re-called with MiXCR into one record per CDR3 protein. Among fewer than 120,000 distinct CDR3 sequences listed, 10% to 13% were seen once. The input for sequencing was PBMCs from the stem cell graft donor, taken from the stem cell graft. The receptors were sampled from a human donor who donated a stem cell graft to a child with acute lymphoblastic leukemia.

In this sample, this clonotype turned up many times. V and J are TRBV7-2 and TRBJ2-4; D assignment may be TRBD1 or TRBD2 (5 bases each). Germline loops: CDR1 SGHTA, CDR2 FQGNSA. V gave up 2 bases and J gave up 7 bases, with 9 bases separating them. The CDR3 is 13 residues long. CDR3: CASSLRGENIQYF. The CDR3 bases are TGTGCCAGCAGCTTACGGGGCGAGAACATTCAGTACTTC.

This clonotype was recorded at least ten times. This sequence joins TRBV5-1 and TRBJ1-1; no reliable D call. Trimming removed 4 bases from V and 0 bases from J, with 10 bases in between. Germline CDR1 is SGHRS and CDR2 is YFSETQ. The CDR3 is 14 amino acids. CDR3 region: CASSRTRMNTEAFF. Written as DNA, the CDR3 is TGCGCCAGCAGCAGAACAAGGATGAACACTGAAGCTTTCTTT.